The next 29 T cell receptor beta chains were all read from a single sample in a study of shared clonotypes between healthy human individuals (TCRdb year 2020). The library was made by the immunoSEQ multiplex PCR assay. Here the immuneACCESS table is served through TCRdb, limited to in-frame sequences with V and J called. Missing clones are a known gap in these copies; in checked studies unresolved V genes cover under half, and the rest lacks a known reason. This sample is represented by 600,000 to 700,000 clones; roughly 72% of them were singletons. About 1.8% of the sample rests with the top ten. Sequenced input: memory CD4+ T cells sorted from blood. According to the study, the label for this sample's cell subset or site signals: CD45RA-negative fraction. The receptors here all came from a woman between 25 and 40 years old in good health.

In DNA, the CDR3 is TGTGCCAGCAGGGGGACAGGGTCCCTTGGCTACACCTTC. Translation gives CASRGTGSLGYTF. The chain links TRBV2 to TRBJ1-2, with TRBD1 matching over 9 bases. This CDR3 is 13 amino acids long. Per the germline V gene, CDR1 is SNHLY and CDR2 is FYNNEI. After removal of 6 bases from V and 7 bases from J, the junction contained 6 bases not matched to a gene. The full variable domain, rest sourced from reference TRBV2 and TRBJ1-2, is EPEVTQTPSHQVTQMGQEVILRCVPISNHLYFYWYRQILGQKVEFLVSFYNNEISEKSEIFDDQFSVERPDGSNFTLKIRSTKLEDSAMYFCASRGTGSLGYTFGSGTRLTVV.

The V and J genes are TRBV5-1 and TRBJ2-2; 9 nucleotides align to TRBD2. The CDR3 is made up of 14 amino acids. The V gene end was trimmed by 2 bases and the J gene end by 5 bases; junction bases not matched to a gene: 1. The germline CDR1 and CDR2 sequences are SGHRS and YFSETQ. CDR3 sequence: CASSLTSGTGELFF. The CDR3, as DNA: TGCGCCAGCAGCTTAACTAGCGGGACCGGGGAGCTGTTTTTT.

The chain has TRBV2 and TRBJ2-1, with 7 bases aligning to TRBD2. After removal of 8 bases from V and 7 bases from J, the junction contained 11 bases not matched to a gene. CDR1 is SNHLY and CDR2 is FYNNEI in the germline V gene. This CDR3 is built from 14 residues. The CDR3 loop is CASRAGPPPNEQFF. The CDR3 nucleotides are TGTGCCAGCCGAGCGGGACCTCCACCAAATGAGCAGTTCTTC.

The V gene is TRBV5-4, the J gene TRBJ2-1; D may match TRBD1 or TRBD2 (5 bases each). From germline, CDR1 is SGHNT and CDR2 YYREEE (reference sequence). There are 13 residues in the CDR3. Trimming stripped 4 bases from V and 2 bases from J, with 7 bases between. In DNA form, the CDR3 reads TGTGCCAGCAGCGGGACGACCTACAATGAGCAGTTCTTC. Encoded protein: CASSGTTYNEQFF.

This clone was detected once. The chain employs TRBV27 and TRBJ2-3, with unresolved D. The length of the CDR3 is 13 residues. CDR1 and CDR2 (germline): MNHEY, SMNVEV (reference sequence). V was trimmed by 6 bases and J by 2 bases, leaving 9 bases between them. The CDR3 sequence: CASRGLHTDTQYF. The CDR3 DNA reads TGTGCCAGCAGGGGTTTACACACAGATACGCAGTATTTT.

CDR3 nucleotide sequence: TGTGCCAGCAGTGACTCAATTGGGGGACCACACAATGAGCAGTTCTTC. Encoded protein: CASSDSIGGPHNEQFF. This chain joins TRBV6-4 and TRBJ2-1; D tentatively fits TRBD1 or TRBD2 (5 bases each). The CDR3 has 16 amino acids. The V gene's germline CDR1 is MRHNA and CDR2 SNTAGT. The V and J ends lost 0 bases and 5 bases respectively, with 14 bases between them.

V usage is TRBV30 and J usage is TRBJ1-1; possible D gene TRBD1, 5 bases. The ends were cut back, 2 bases at V and 1 base at J, with 8 bases in the middle. CDR1 is GTSNPN and CDR2 is SVGIG in the germline V gene (reference sequence). This CDR3 contains 13 residues. The CDR3 is CAWSKGANTEAFF. CDR3 coding DNA: TGTGCCTGGAGTAAAGGGGCGAACACTGAAGCTTTCTTT.

Turning to this clone: The same CDR3 also results from other DNA sequences found in this sample. The V call is TRBV27, the J call TRBJ1-2; D is uncertain. V lost 3 bases and J 0 bases, leaving 5 bases between the germline ends. The CDR3 runs to 13 residues. Germline values: CDR1 MNHEY, CDR2 SMNVEV (reference sequence). Written as DNA, the CDR3 is TGTGCCAGCAGTTTGCGGGCTAACTATGGCTACACCTTC. This encodes CASSLRANYGYTF.

The chain is built from TRBV7-2 and TRBJ2-1; 8 bases are a match to TRBD2. Looked up from germline, CDR1 is SGHTA and CDR2 is FQGNSA. V lost 5 bases and J lost 3; bases outside the gene matches: 6. The CDR3 is 15 residues long. The CDR3 DNA reads TGTGCCAGCAGCGACGGGACTAGGCTCTACAATGAGCAGTTCTTC. Translated, it gives CASSDGTRLYNEQFF.

This clone was recorded only once. This chain links TRBV28 with TRBJ1-2; 7 bases match TRBD1. This CDR3 region has 14 residues. CDR1 is MDHEN and CDR2 is SYDVKM in the germline V gene. With V trimmed by 6 bases and J by 3 bases, 7 bases remained unmatched. CDR3: CASSRQGPYYGYTF. The CDR3, as DNA: TGTGCCAGCAGCCGACAGGGCCCTTACTATGGCTACACCTTC.

V usage is TRBV28 and J usage is TRBJ1-2; D gene unclear. The CDR3 has 13 amino acids. Trimming stripped 2 bases from V and 2 bases from J, with 6 bases between. The germline gives CDR1 MDHEN, CDR2 SYDVKM. CDR3 region: CASSLPANYGYTF. CDR3 nucleotides: TGTGCCAGCAGTTTACCCGCGAACTATGGCTACACCTTC.

The V and J genes are TRBV6-1 and TRBJ1-1, with D hard to call. In germline, CDR1 is MNHNS, CDR2 SASEGT. Trimming shortened V by 7 bases and J by 4 bases, and 13 bases separated the two germline ends. The CDR3 covers 13 residues. CDR3 amino acids: CASTRVGGTEAFF. DNA for the CDR3: TGTGCCAGCACACGAGTCGGCGGCACTGAAGCTTTCTTT.

In this sample, this clone turned up once. In DNA form, the CDR3 reads TGTGCCATCAGTGAGTCGAAAGTGACAGGGTTATCCGGGGAGCTGTTTTTT. As protein: CAISESKVTGLSGELFF. The chain has TRBV10-3 and TRBJ2-2; 7 positions match TRBD1. V shed 0 bases, J shed 6 bases, and the junction held 10 bases outside the gene matches. The CDR3 covers 17 residues. The germline CDR1 and CDR2 sequences are ENHRY and SYGVKD.

The chain couples TRBV7-3 to TRBJ2-1; D unclear. Germline V CDR1 and CDR2: SGHTA, FQGTGA. V was cut by 6 bases and J by 0 bases, with 12 bases left in between. CDR3 length equals 15 residues. CDR3 bases: TGTGCCAGCAGTCGATCCTCTAGCTCCTACAATGAGCAGTTCTTC. Its translation is CASSRSSSSYNEQFF.

The chain has TRBV19 and TRBJ2-1, with 10 nucleotides matching TRBD1. CDR3 length: 15 residues. V gave up 5 bases and J gave up 2 bases; unmatched junction bases: 3. Per the germline V gene, CDR1 is LNHDA and CDR2 is SQIVND (reference sequence). The CDR3 region has the DNA TGTGCCAGTAGTCCGGGACAGGGGCCCTACAATGAGCAGTTCTTC. Translated, it gives CASSPGQGPYNEQFF. The entire variable domain, with the rest obtained from reference TRBV19 and TRBJ2-1, is as follows: DGGITQSPKYLFRKEGQNVTLSCEQNLNHDAMYWYRQDPGQGLRLIYYSQIVNDFQKGDIAEGYSVSREKKESFPLTVTSAQKNPTAFYLCASSPGQGPYNEQFFGPGTRLTVL.

This rearrangement joins TRBV6-1 to TRBJ2-1, with a possible D match to TRBD1 (5 bases). Germline V lookup: CDR1 MNHNS, CDR2 SASEGT. Trimming removed 3 bases from V and 0 bases from J, with 12 bases in between. The CDR3 extends over 16 amino acids. As DNA, the CDR3 is TGTGCCAGCAGTGAGAGACCCGACAGCTCCTACAATGAGCAGTTCTTC. This codes for CASSERPDSSYNEQFF.

The chain carries TRBV6-1 and TRBJ2-1; TRBD1 might be the D (5 bases). The CDR3 loop spans 14 amino acids. V lost 7 bases and J lost 3, with 13 bases in between. The germline CDR1 and CDR2 sequences are MNHNS and SASEGT. CDR3 bases: TGTGCCAGCACCAGCTCAGGGAACTACAATGAGCAGTTCTTC. This codes for CASTSSGNYNEQFF.

The chain uses TRBV28 and TRBJ1-4, with 8 bases that match TRBD1. Germline V gene lookup returns CDR1 MDHEN and CDR2 SYDVKM. V shed 5 bases and J 8 bases; nucleotides not matched to a gene: 10. This CDR3 is built from 15 residues. The CDR3 DNA reads as TGTGCCAGCAGTGACGCCAGGGGGCGCTACGAAAAACTGTTTTTT. Its protein is CASSDARGRYEKLFF.

This clone was detected a few times. The chain joins TRBV6-6 to TRBJ2-7; D gene ambiguous. In germline, CDR1 is MNHNY, CDR2 SVGAGI (reference sequence). The CDR3 runs to 16 residues. Trimming cost V 7 bases and J 3 bases, with 22 bases left between them. CDR3 in amino acids: CASTKKGGTHLYEQYF. CDR3 sequence (DNA): TGTGCCAGCACCAAAAAGGGCGGCACACATCTCTACGAGCAGTACTTC.

This rearrangement joins TRBV2 to TRBJ1-2, with 8 bases fitting TRBD1. Trimming took 4 bases from V and 8 from J; bases not matched to a gene: 9. This CDR3 comprises 14 residues. Per germline, CDR1 SNHLY and CDR2 FYNNEI. The CDR3 nucleotides are TGTGCCAGCAGTGGGCGTCAGGGGGCGCAGGGCTACACCTTC. It translates to CASSGRQGAQGYTF.

V and J are TRBV28 and TRBJ1-5; weak D call: TRBD1 (5 bases). CDR1 MDHEN and CDR2 SYDVKM come from the germline V gene. The V gene lost 2 bases and the J gene lost 2 bases, with 10 bases spanning the gap. The CDR3 extends over 15 amino acids. CDR3 coding DNA: TGTGCCAGCAGTTTAGGGACCCTCGGCAATCAGCCCCAGCATTTT. It yields the protein CASSLGTLGNQPQHF. Together with reference TRBV28 and TRBJ1-5, the CDR3 gives the full variable domain: DVKVTQSSRYLVKRTGEKVFLECVQDMDHENMFWYRQDPGLGLRLIYFSYDVKMKEKGDIPEGYSVSREKKERFSLILESASTNQTSMYLCASSLGTLGNQPQHFGDGTRLSIL.

This clone was recorded only once. The chain has TRBV28 and TRBJ1-1; no reliable D call. Germline V gene lookup returns CDR1 MDHEN and CDR2 SYDVKM. CDR3 length: 14 residues. Trimming removed 5 bases from V and 1 base from J, with 11 bases in between. In DNA, the CDR3 is TGTGCCAGCAGTCCCCCTAGGGCGAACACTGAAGCTTTCTTT. Protein: CASSPPRANTEAFF.

The V call is TRBV28, the J call TRBJ1-4; D is unclear. Between the trimmed V and J ends, which lost 1 base and 6 bases, there was a span of 9 bases. CDR3 length: 14 amino acids. Germline CDR1 and CDR2: MDHEN and SYDVKM. Written as DNA, the CDR3 is TGTGCCAGCAGTTTATCTGCGGCATATGAAAAACTGTTTTTT. Amino acid sequence: CASSLSAAYEKLFF.

V gene TRBV25-1 combines with J gene TRBJ2-2; D may be TRBD1 (5 bases). This CDR3 spans 14 amino acids. Per germline, CDR1 MGHDK and CDR2 SYGVNS. The ends were cut back, 7 bases at V and 3 bases at J, with 12 bases in the middle. CDR3 protein: CASTQARDTGELFF. The DNA of the CDR3 is TGTGCCAGCACCCAAGCCAGGGACACCGGGGAGCTGTTTTTT.

This chain connects TRBV14 to TRBJ2-5; D is undetermined. The CDR3 extends over 13 amino acids. Looked up from germline, CDR1 is SGHDN and CDR2 is FVKESK. Trimming left V 1 base short and J 7 bases short, with 10 bases between. CDR3 residues: CASSQAQIGTQYF. CDR3 DNA sequence: TGTGCCAGCAGCCAAGCACAAATCGGGACCCAGTACTTC. The full variable domain, with the rest looked up from reference TRBV14 and TRBJ2-5, is EAGVTQFPSHSVIEKGQTVTLRCDPISGHDNLYWYRRVMGKEIKFLLHFVKESKQDESGMPNNRFLAERTGGTYSTLKVQPAELEDSGVYFCASSQAQIGTQYFGPGTRLLVL.

The V gene is TRBV27, the J gene TRBJ1-3; D is ambiguous. V was trimmed by 6 bases and J by 0 bases, leaving 18 bases between them. The germline V gene has CDR1 MNHEY and CDR2 SMNVEV (reference sequence). CDR3 size: 17 residues. The CDR3 protein is CASRSGGIRGSGNTIYF. CDR3 DNA: TGTGCCAGCAGGTCTGGCGGGATAAGAGGCTCTGGAAACACCATATATTTT.

The DNA of the CDR3 is TGTGCCAGCAGCCCAGGGGTCATCGGAAACACCATATATTTT. It yields the protein CASSPGVIGNTIYF. The V gene is TRBV6-5, the J gene TRBJ1-3, with D possibly TRBD1 on 6 matching bases. Trimming took 6 bases from V and 4 from J, leaving 13 bases between them. The germline gives CDR1 MNHEY, CDR2 SVGAGI. CDR3 length equals 14 residues.

The chain joins TRBV27 to TRBJ2-1, with 10 bases lining up with TRBD2. Per the germline V gene, CDR1 is MNHEY and CDR2 is SMNVEV (reference sequence). V shed 5 bases and J 4 bases; nucleotides not matched to a gene: 8. The CDR3 is made up of 16 amino acids. The CDR3 DNA is TGTGCCAGCAGTCCAGGACTAGCGGAGCTTTACAATGAGCAGTTCTTC. It translates to CASSPGLAELYNEQFF.

The chain employs TRBV5-1 and TRBJ2-1, with 7 bases fitting TRBD1. Germline V gene data show CDR1 as SGHRS and CDR2 as YFSETQ. V lost 1 base to trimming and J lost 4 bases; unmatched junction nucleotides: 2. The CDR3 is made up of 14 amino acids. In DNA, the CDR3 is TGCGCCAGCAGCTTGAACAGGGGATACAATGAGCAGTTCTTC. Residues: CASSLNRGYNEQFF.